These 11 T cell receptor beta chains share one sample of origin, sequenced in a study of OX40 agonist ivuxolimab in advanced cancers. TCRdb's table, derived via immunoSEQ multiplex PCR, lists solely in-frame clones and lacks some. Of approximately 74,000 clones in the sample, roughly 87% were seen once. The sequencing here drew on CD4+ or CD8+ T cells sorted from blood, taken in a trial of the OX40 agonist ivuxolimab. The receptors stem from an adult with an advanced solid tumor such as melanoma, head and neck, liver or kidney cancer.

The V and J genes are TRBV19 and TRBJ2-3, with 9 bases aligning to TRBD2. The CDR3 loop spans 15 amino acids. Losses at the gene ends were 5 bases for V and 2 bases for J; bases not matched to a gene: 5. Germline CDR1 LNHDA, CDR2 SQIVND (reference sequence). The CDR3 bases are TGTGCCAGTAGTTTGCGGGGGGGCGACACAGATACGCAGTATTTT. Residues: CASSLRGGDTDTQYF.

The chain couples TRBV19 to TRBJ2-5; D not resolved. The CDR3 is made up of 15 amino acids. Germline V lookup: CDR1 LNHDA, CDR2 SQIVND (reference sequence). V shed 6 bases and J shed 1 base, with 15 bases lying between them. The CDR3 DNA sequence: TGTGCCAGTAGCGGAAGGCCAACGCCCCAAGAGACCCAGTACTTC. It specifies CASSGRPTPQETQYF.

In its sample, this clone was seen once. CDR3 loop: CASSPEGYEQYV. The CDR3 DNA follows: TGTGCCAGCAGCCCTGAGGGATACGAGCAGTACGTC. The chain employs TRBV11-2 and TRBJ2-7; possibly TRBD2 for D (5 bases). Trimming cost V 5 bases and J 4 bases, with 9 bases left between them. Germline V CDR1 and CDR2: SGHAT, FQNNGV. The CDR3 consists of 12 residues.

The J gene is TRBJ1-2, the V gene TRBV18; D is unresolved. V was pared by 3 bases and J by 8 bases, with 13 bases between. CDR3 length equals 13 residues. Germline V gene lookup returns CDR1 KGHSH and CDR2 LQKENI. The DNA for the CDR3 is TGTGCCAGCTCACCTACAGCAGGTCGGGGCTACACCTTC. Protein: CASSPTAGRGYTF.

The V and J genes are TRBV5-4 and TRBJ2-3; D ambiguous. Deletions cut 2 bases from V and 0 bases from J, with 4 bases between. The CDR3 covers 13 residues. Germline-derived CDR1 and CDR2 are SGHNT and YYREEE (reference sequence). CDR3 in DNA: TGTGCCAGCAGCTTCCCTAGCACAGATACGCAGTATTTT. Amino acid sequence: CASSFPSTDTQYF.

The V and J genes are TRBV4-1 and TRBJ2-5; D perhaps matches TRBD1 (6 bases). The CDR3 loop spans 15 amino acids. Germline assignment: CDR1 MGHRA and CDR2 YSYEKL. The V end lost 0 bases, the J end lost 4 bases, and 12 bases lay between the germline ends. The CDR3 DNA reads as TGCGCCAGCAGCCAAGAAAATACAGGGCCAGAGACCCAGTACTTC. Translation gives CASSQENTGPETQYF.

The chain has TRBV9 and TRBJ1-2; 8 nucleotides match TRBD1. The germline V gene encodes CDR1 SGDLS and CDR2 YYNGEE. V lost 3 bases and J lost 5; bases outside the gene matches: 6. The CDR3 runs 14 residues. CDR3 nucleotides: TGTGCCAGCAGCGGGACAGGGCTGGGGTATGGCTACACCTTC. The encoded protein is CASSGTGLGYGYTF.

This clone showed up just once. This CDR3 is CASSPRTSGGSEQFF. CDR3 coding DNA: TGTGCCAGCAGCCCTAGGACTAGCGGGGGAAGTGAGCAGTTCTTC. The chain couples TRBV9 to TRBJ2-1, with TRBD2 matching over 13 bases. Per the germline V gene, CDR1 is SGDLS and CDR2 is YYNGEE. This CDR3 comprises 15 residues. After removal of 4 bases from V and 9 bases from J, the junction contained 7 bases not matched to a gene.

The CDR3 loop reads CASSLMGGLDEKLFF. DNA for the CDR3: TGTGCCAGCAGCCTGATGGGGGGGCTTGATGAAAAACTGTTTTTT. The V gene is TRBV7-9, the J gene TRBJ1-4, with D perhaps matching TRBD1 (6 bases). Trimming took off 5 bases at V and 6 bases at J, with 16 bases between the two ends. The germline V gene encodes CDR1 SEHNR and CDR2 FQNEAQ (reference sequence). This CDR3 contains 15 residues.

This clone is a singleton in its sample. CDR3: CACSRQGNSPLHF. The CDR3 DNA is TGCGCTTGCTCCCGGCAGGGGAATTCACCCCTCCACTTT. This chain connects TRBV10-2 to TRBJ1-6, with D possibly matching TRBD1 (6 bases). CDR1 is WSHSY, CDR2 SAAADI, per germline. CDR3 length equals 13 residues.

The chain combines TRBV5-1 with TRBJ2-1; possibly TRBD2 for D (7 bases). Germline V gives CDR1 SGHRS, CDR2 YFSETQ. The ends were cut back, 1 base at V and 8 bases at J, with 16 bases in the middle. CDR3 size: 15 residues. CDR3 coding DNA: TGCGCCAGCAGCTTGTCGGGCGGGGGCTGGGATGAGCAGTTCTTC. Translated, it gives CASSLSGGGWDEQFF.